Listed here are 3 T cell receptor beta chains from one sample, sequenced in a study of siplizumab effects on memory and regulatory T cells. Using immunoSEQ multiplex PCR, the repertoire was profiled, and TCRdb retains in-frame clones only, with some absent. The sample shows approximately 110,000 clones, 85% to 95% of them seen only once. Sample: CD4+ T cells sorted from blood. The source of these receptors is a human donor in good health.

The chain joins TRBV10-2 to TRBJ2-2; TRBD2 is a possible D gene (6 bases). The CDR3 sequence is 15 residues long. V was cut by 1 base and J by 4 bases, with 10 bases left in between. Per germline, CDR1 WSHSY and CDR2 SAAADI. This chain's CDR3 is CASSEWRGGTGELFF. CDR3 DNA: TGCGCCAGCAGTGAGTGGCGGGGCGGCACCGGGGAGCTGTTTTTT.

CDR3 protein: CASSWAGPNGYTF. The CDR3 DNA sequence: TGCGCCAGCAGCTGGGCAGGTCCAAATGGCTACACCTTC. The chain carries TRBV5-1 and TRBJ1-2; D unclear. V lost 3 bases, J lost 6 bases, and 12 bases lay in between. Germline V gene lookup returns CDR1 SGHRS and CDR2 YFSETQ. The CDR3 totals 13 residues.

The rearrangement joins TRBV29-1 to TRBJ1-1; D call uncertain. Trimming took 6 bases from V and 3 from J, leaving 11 bases between them. Germline-derived CDR1 and CDR2 are SQVTM and ANQGSEA. The CDR3 is 12 amino acids. The CDR3 protein is CSVQWDYTEAFF. CDR3 sequence (DNA): TGCAGCGTGCAATGGGATTACACTGAAGCTTTCTTT.